These 18 T cell receptor beta chains originate from one sample sequenced in a study of blood T cells in healthy people across ages. A J-beta primer mix and a sample-barcoded 5' primer were used in a second PCR of roughly 6 to 11 cycles. TCRdb reanalysed the 5' RACE reads using MiXCR and keeps one entry per CDR3 protein. This sample has 630,000 or so distinct CDR3 sequences; 25% to 35% occur once, and the top ten carry about 15%. Sequenced: blood. The receptors were sampled from a woman older than 75 in good health.

This clonotype was seen at least ten times. This chain joins TRBV5-1 and TRBJ2-5, with a tentative D call TRBD1 (5 bases). The germline V gene has CDR1 SGHRS and CDR2 YFSETQ. The CDR3 spans 15 residues. V was cut by 0 bases and J by 5 bases, with 14 bases left in between. CDR3 sequence reads: CASSLDDSLGETQYF. CDR3 sequence (DNA): TGCGCCAGCAGCTTGGATGACAGCCTAGGGGAGACCCAGTACTTC.

Of note for this clonotype: A much larger clone sits a single nucleotide away, making a read error possible. V usage is TRBV12-3 or TRBV12-4 and J usage is TRBJ2-3; tentatively, D is TRBD1 or TRBD2 (5 bases each). CDR3 length: 12 residues. V lost 6 bases and J lost 6, with 10 bases in between. The CDR3 DNA is TGTGCCAGCAGCGGGACCCCCGATACGCAGTATTTT. Amino acid sequence: CASSGTPDTQYF.

This clonotype occurred a few times. The V and J genes are TRBV2 and TRBJ2-1, with TRBD2 identical over 12 bases. V trimming: 6 bases; J trimming: 4 bases; junction bases outside the gene matches: 4. This CDR3 is built from 15 residues. CDR1 is SNHLY, CDR2 FYNNEI, per germline. The CDR3 sequence: CASSRLAGDYNEQFF. In DNA, the CDR3 is TGTGCCAGCAGCAGACTAGCGGGGGATTACAATGAGCAGTTCTTC.

This clonotype was seen repeatedly, ten times or more. The V gene is TRBV7-2, the J gene TRBJ1-4; 9 nucleotides match TRBD1. There are 14 residues in the CDR3. V lost 5 bases, J lost 10 bases, and 8 bases stayed unmatched. Per germline, CDR1 SGHTA and CDR2 FQGNSA. The CDR3 sequence: CASSLQGAGGKLFF. As DNA, the CDR3 is TGTGCCAGCAGCCTACAGGGGGCAGGAGGAAAACTGTTTTTT.

V gene TRBV20-1 combines with J gene TRBJ1-6, with D possibly TRBD1 on 6 matching bases. V was trimmed by 3 bases and J by 8 bases, leaving 20 bases between them. CDR1 and CDR2 from the germline V gene are DFQATT and SNEGSKA (reference sequence). The CDR3 extends over 16 amino acids. CDR3 sequence: CSASANLGTIHSPLHF. The CDR3 DNA is TGCAGTGCTAGCGCTAACCTAGGGACAATTCATTCACCCCTCCACTTT.

The chain recombines TRBV29-1 with TRBJ1-1; D remains ambiguous. The V end was cut by 4 bases, the J end by 11 bases, with 23 bases between. Germline lookup yields CDR1 SQVTM and CDR2 ANQGSEA. This CDR3 has 14 amino acids. The CDR3 region is CSVVWGLGRGEAFF. The CDR3 DNA reads as TGCAGCGTTGTCTGGGGTCTAGGTCGGGGAGAGGCTTTCTTT. Variable domain in full (rest from reference TRBV29-1 and TRBJ1-1): SAVISQKPSRDICQRGTSLTIQCQVDSQVTMMFWYRQQPGQSLTLIATANQGSEATYESGFVIDKFPISRPNLTFSTLTVSNMSPEDSSIYLCSVVWGLGRGEAFFGQGTRLTVV.

Concerning this clonotype itself: A single base separates this from a much larger clone, so it may be a read error. The CDR3 DNA sequence: TGTGCCGGCAGCTCCGTCAAGGACATCTGGAGGACAGATACGCAGTATTTT. Its translation: CAGSSVKDIWRTDTQYF. V usage is TRBV7-9 and J usage is TRBJ2-3; perhaps D is TRBD1 or TRBD2 (5 bases each). The CDR3 length is 17 residues. CDR1 and CDR2 from the germline V gene are SEHNR and FQNEAQ (reference sequence).

This clonotype was counted between two and nine times. The chain employs TRBV7-2 and TRBJ2-1; 16 bases are a match to TRBD2. CDR1 and CDR2 from the germline V gene are SGHTA and FQGNSA. CDR3 size: 18 residues. V lost 1 base, J lost 8 bases, and 8 bases stayed unmatched. The CDR3 bases are TGTGCCAGCAGCTTAGAGCCCGGGACTAGCGGGAGGGCCTATGAGCAGTTCTTC. It translates to CASSLEPGTSGRAYEQFF.

This clonotype occurred many times. The chain combines TRBV5-1 with TRBJ2-3; D may be TRBD2 (5 bases). The CDR3 totals 15 residues. The V and J ends lost 1 base and 3 bases respectively, with 12 bases between them. Germline V gives CDR1 SGHRS, CDR2 YFSETQ. The CDR3, as DNA: TGCGCCAGCAGCTTGTCGGGCATAGCGACAGATACGCAGTATTTT. Amino acids: CASSLSGIATDTQYF.

This clonotype was detected only a few times. CDR3 protein: CASRQGQDTEAFF. CDR3 DNA: TGTGCCAGCAGACAGGGGCAGGACACTGAAGCTTTCTTT. This sequence joins TRBV12-3 or TRBV12-4 and TRBJ1-1; TRBD1 aligns across 7 bases. CDR3 length: 13 residues. Trimming took 6 bases from V and 3 from J; bases not matched to a gene: 4.

This clonotype occurred many times. The gene calls are TRBV7-9 and TRBJ1-1; possibly TRBD1 for D (5 bases). The CDR3 runs to 10 residues. Germline V CDR1 and CDR2: SEHNR, FQNEAQ (reference sequence). V lost 11 bases, J lost 4 bases, and 8 bases lay in between. CDR3 in DNA: TGTGCCGGCGGGGGCACTGAAGCTTTCTTT. Residues: CAGGGTEAFF.

In this sample, this clonotype turned up many times. The chain recombines TRBV10-3 with TRBJ2-5; TRBD1 agrees at 11 bases. This CDR3 contains 17 residues. CDR1 ENHRY and CDR2 SYGVKD come from the germline V gene. Trimming cost V 2 bases and J 2 bases; bases outside gene matches: 7. The CDR3 DNA reads as TGTGCCATCAGTGAGACTAGGACAGGGGGCCGGCAAGAGACCCAGTACTTC. Translation gives CAISETRTGGRQETQYF.

This clonotype was detected only a few times. The chain links TRBV11-2 to TRBJ2-2; TRBD1 might be the D (6 bases). Trimming shortened V by 4 bases and J by 4 bases, and 10 bases separated the two germline ends. CDR1 is SGHAT, CDR2 FQNNGV, per germline. CDR3 length equals 14 residues. CDR3 nucleotides: TGTGCCAGCAGCTCCGGACAGCTCACCGGGGAGCTGTTTTTT. Protein sequence: CASSSGQLTGELFF.

The chain recombines TRBV29-1 with TRBJ1-1, with a tentative D call TRBD1 (6 bases). Germline V gene sequence: CDR1 SQVTM, CDR2 ANQGSEA. This CDR3 spans 11 amino acids. CDR3 sequence (DNA): TGCAGTTATACAGGGCTCAATGAAGCTTTCTTT. Translating it yields CSYTGLNEAFF.

As to this clonotype: A read error may account for a junction end that differs from germline. This chain uses TRBV30 with TRBJ2-5; D call uncertain. This CDR3 has 12 amino acids. Germline V gives CDR1 GTSNPN, CDR2 SVGIG (reference sequence). CDR3: CAWSPGIETPYF. CDR3 nucleotides: TGTGCCTGGTCCCCCGGAATAGAGACCCCGTACTTC. The full variable domain, its missing parts supplied by reference TRBV30 and TRBJ2-5, is SQTIHQWPATLVQPVGSPLSLECTVEGTSNPNLYWYRQAAGRGLQLLFYSVGIGQISSEVPQNLSASRPQDRQFILSSKKLLLSDSGFYLCAWSPGIETPYFGPGTRLLVL.

This clonotype was seen ten or more times. The chain employs TRBV7-2 and TRBJ1-2, with D maybe TRBD1 (5 bases). Germline-derived CDR1 and CDR2 are SGHTA and FQGNSA. The CDR3 loop spans 15 amino acids. V lost 5 bases and J 6 bases, leaving 19 bases between the germline ends. The CDR3 DNA reads TGTGCCAGCAGCCCCCAAAGGGGCAGGTACGATGGCTACACCTTC. Amino acids: CASSPQRGRYDGYTF.

This clonotype was picked up one time. The CDR3 here is CASGHSGSTDTQYF. CDR3 coding DNA: TGCGCCAGCGGCCATAGCGGGAGCACAGATACGCAGTATTTT. The V gene is TRBV5-1, the J gene TRBJ2-3, with TRBD2 matching over 7 bases. Germline V gives CDR1 SGHRS, CDR2 YFSETQ. The trim removed 7 bases at V and 0 bases at J, leaving 5 bases unmatched. The CDR3 contains 14 residues.

This clonotype was seen many times. This chain joins TRBV15 and TRBJ1-6; D ambiguous. Germline values: CDR1 LNHNV, CDR2 YYDKDF (reference sequence). V was trimmed by 5 bases and J by 6 bases, leaving 8 bases between them. The CDR3 covers 13 residues. DNA of the CDR3: TGTGCCACCAGCTCCAGTACTAATTCACCCCTCCACTTT. This codes for CATSSSTNSPLHF.